The 32 T cell receptor beta chains below all came from one sample that was sequenced in a study of T-cell memory formation after mild COVID-19. Using its own MiXCR run on the 5' RACE reads, TCRdb lists one record per CDR3 protein. This sample yields fewer than 75,000 distinct CDR3 sequences, of which 12% are seen a single time; approximately 26% belongs to the top ten. Sequenced material: PBMCs or a T cell subset sorted from them (not recorded which). Receptors originate from a man between 18 and 35 years old who had mild COVID-19 (a few samples of this study predate the infection). Cell type and time point are not known.

This clonotype has more than one count but fewer than ten. The rearrangement uses TRBV18 and TRBJ2-1; TRBD1 is a possible D gene (6 bases). Per germline, CDR1 KGHSH and CDR2 LQKENI. Trimming left V 6 bases short and J 9 bases short, with 15 bases between. The length of the CDR3 is 13 residues. The CDR3 region has the DNA TGTGCCAGCTCGATAGGACAGCAGGGTGAGCAGTTCTTC. Translation gives CASSIGQQGEQFF.

The rearrangement uses TRBV6-2 or TRBV6-3 and TRBJ1-1; D is undetermined. The CDR3 contains 16 residues. Germline-derived CDR1 and CDR2 are MNHEY and SVGEGT. V lost 5 bases and J 4 bases, leaving 20 bases between the germline ends. The CDR3 here is CASSDLGTTATTEAFF. CDR3 DNA: TGTGCCAGCAGTGACCTTGGTACGACCGCTACCACTGAAGCTTTCTTT.

This clonotype has more than one count but fewer than ten. V is TRBV5-5 and J is TRBJ1-2; D unclear. The CDR3 loop spans 15 amino acids. Germline lookup yields CDR1 SGHKS and CDR2 YYEKEE (reference sequence). Trimming stripped 4 bases from V and 4 bases from J, with 17 bases between. Here the CDR3 DNA reads TGTGCCAGCAGCAGCAGTCGGGATTACCCCTATGGCTACACCTTC. This translates into CASSSSRDYPYGYTF.

The V call is TRBV5-6, the J call TRBJ2-2; perhaps TRBD1 as D (6 bases). Trimming left V 4 bases short and J 3 bases short, with 10 bases between. This CDR3 has 14 residues. Germline CDR1 SGHDT, CDR2 YYEEEE. CDR3 bases: TGTGCCAGCAGCCCAACAGGGTACACCGGGGAGCTGTTTTTT. Amino acids: CASSPTGYTGELFF.

This clonotype appeared a few times. The chain couples TRBV6-1 to TRBJ1-2; tentatively, D is TRBD1 (5 bases). Trimming left V 7 bases short and J 2 bases short, with 11 bases between. CDR3 size: 13 residues. CDR1 MNHNS and CDR2 SASEGT come from the germline V gene. The CDR3, as DNA: TGTGCCAGCAAAAGAGGGGCAAACTATGGCTACACCTTC. Its translation: CASKRGANYGYTF.

This clonotype showed up just a few times. The chain has TRBV28 and TRBJ2-5; 7 bases fit TRBD1. Germline CDR1 is MDHEN and CDR2 is SYDVKM. The CDR3 has 16 residues. V was clipped by 6 bases and J by 4 bases; unmatched bases: 14. DNA for the CDR3: TGTGCCAGCAGCCGCGAGGGGACAGACGCTCGAGAGACCCAGTACTTC. It translates to CASSREGTDARETQYF.

This rearrangement joins TRBV28 to TRBJ2-1, with TRBD2 as a possible D gene (6 bases). This CDR3 has 12 amino acids. The V and J ends lost 7 bases and 9 bases respectively, with 13 bases between them. Looked up from germline, CDR1 is MDHEN and CDR2 is SYDVKM. CDR3 in amino acids: CASKEGVREQFF. Written as DNA, the CDR3 is TGTGCCAGCAAGGAGGGAGTCCGTGAGCAGTTCTTC.

V is TRBV7-8 and J is TRBJ2-4; D gene uncertain. The CDR3 totals 17 residues. Germline lookup yields CDR1 SGHVS and CDR2 FQNEAQ. V was pared by 6 bases and J by 0 bases, with 18 bases between. The DNA of the CDR3 is TGTGCCAGCAGTCAGGTGGGCAGGACCCTAGCCAAAAACATTCAGTACTTC. Protein: CASSQVGRTLAKNIQYF. Full variable domain (remainder filled in from reference TRBV7-8 and TRBJ2-4): GAGVSQSPRYKVAKRGQDVALRCDPISGHVSLFWYQQALGQGPEFLTYFQNEAQLDKSGLPSDRFFAERPEGSVSTLKIQRTQQEDSAVYLCASSQVGRTLAKNIQYFGAGTRLSVL.

Many counts were recorded for this clonotype. The chain links TRBV12-3 or TRBV12-4 to TRBJ2-1, with a tentative D call TRBD2 (5 bases). Trimming removed 5 bases from V and 7 bases from J, with 24 bases in between. There are 17 residues in the CDR3. CDR3 amino acids: CASSPKRQAADSNEQFF. The CDR3 DNA is TGTGCCAGCAGTCCCAAGCGGCAAGCGGCGGACTCGAATGAGCAGTTCTTC.

J is TRBJ1-2 and V is TRBV7-9; D not resolved. V lost 1 base, J lost 3 bases, and 9 bases lay in between. The CDR3 covers 14 residues. Germline V gene sequence: CDR1 SEHNR, CDR2 FQNEAQ (reference sequence). The DNA for the CDR3 is TGTGCCAGCAGCTTAGAGGCAGTCTACTATGGCTACACCTTC. It codes for CASSLEAVYYGYTF.

The genes are TRBV14 and TRBJ2-3; 7 positions agree with TRBD2. CDR3 size: 13 residues. V lost 6 bases to trimming and J lost 1 base; unmatched junction nucleotides: 1. Per the germline V gene, CDR1 is SGHDN and CDR2 is FVKESK. In DNA, the CDR3 is TGTGCCAGCAGTACTAGCGGCACAGATACGCAGTATTTT. It is translated as CASSTSGTDTQYF.

This clonotype was found a few times. The chain combines TRBV6-6 with TRBJ2-7, with D possibly being TRBD1 (6 bases). From germline, CDR1 is MNHNY and CDR2 SVGAGI (reference sequence). The CDR3 has 15 amino acids. The V end was cut by 0 bases, the J end by 2 bases, with 11 bases between. CDR3: CASSYSRTAAYEQYF. CDR3 DNA: TGTGCCAGCAGTTACTCGAGGACAGCGGCCTACGAGCAGTACTTC.

This clonotype was picked up a small number of times. The CDR3 nucleotides are TGCAGTGCTCACTATTCTCTCTACGAGCAGTACTTC. Protein sequence: CSAHYSLYEQYF. The genes are TRBV20-1 and TRBJ2-7; D ambiguous. This CDR3 contains 12 residues. Germline V gives CDR1 DFQATT, CDR2 SNEGSKA (reference sequence). V shed 5 bases and J shed 3 bases, with 11 bases lying between them.

In this sample, this clonotype turned up a few times. This chain uses TRBV18 with TRBJ2-4, with unresolved D. Trimming left V 4 bases short and J 5 bases short, with 9 bases between. This CDR3 contains 13 residues. Germline values: CDR1 KGHSH, CDR2 LQKENI. CDR3: CASSQGEENIQYF. CDR3 in DNA: TGTGCCAGCTCACAGGGTGAGGAAAACATTCAGTACTTC.

The CDR3 loop reads CASSTGGSDTQYF. In nucleotides, the CDR3 is TGCGCCAGCAGCACCGGAGGGTCAGATACGCAGTATTTT. J is TRBJ2-3 and V is TRBV5-1; D may be TRBD2 (6 bases). Deletions cut 4 bases from V and 4 bases from J, with 10 bases between. The CDR3 consists of 13 residues. Germline CDR1 reads SGHRS; CDR2 reads YFSETQ.

In this sample, this clonotype turned up a few times. V is TRBV4-1 and J is TRBJ1-4; TRBD1 matches at 8 bases. V lost 2 bases to trimming and J lost 8 bases; unmatched junction nucleotides: 10. The CDR3 runs 16 residues. The germline V gene has CDR1 MGHRA and CDR2 YSYEKL. CDR3 sequence reads: CASSQRRGQGEEKLFF. Written as DNA, the CDR3 is TGCGCCAGCAGCCAACGCCGCGGACAGGGTGAAGAAAAACTGTTTTTT.

A few counts support this clonotype. The chain is built from TRBV15 and TRBJ1-5; D is ambiguous. This CDR3 is built from 15 residues. The germline V gene has CDR1 LNHNV and CDR2 YYDKDF (reference sequence). Trimming removed 0 bases at V and 3 bases at J, with 9 bases between. In DNA form, the CDR3 reads TGTGCCACCAGCAGAGATTTGCAGGTCAATCAGCCCCAGCATTTT. Translated: CATSRDLQVNQPQHF. Using reference TRBV15 and TRBJ1-5 for the parts outside the CDR3, the full variable domain is DAMVIQNPRYQVTQFGKPVTLSCSQTLNHNVMYWYQQKSSQAPKLLFHYYDKDFNNEADTPDNFQSRRPNTSFCFLDIRSPGLGDTAMYLCATSRDLQVNQPQHFGDGTRLSIL.

This clonotype showed up many times. The chain is built from TRBV6-2 or TRBV6-3 and TRBJ2-2; D not resolved. This CDR3 is built from 14 residues. Germline V lookup: CDR1 MNHEY, CDR2 SVGEGT. Trimming stripped 8 bases from V and 1 base from J, with 11 bases between. The DNA for the CDR3 is TGTGCCAGCCGGTACCATGAGAACACCGGGGAGCTGTTTTTT. It is translated as CASRYHENTGELFF.

This clonotype came up a few times. The rearrangement links TRBV11-2 to TRBJ2-5; possible D gene TRBD2, 6 bases. There are 14 residues in the CDR3. The germline V gene has CDR1 SGHAT and CDR2 FQNNGV. Trimming removed 5 bases at V and 3 bases at J, with 13 bases between. CDR3 coding DNA: TGTGCCAGCAGCCCTTCCGCGGGGAAAGAGACCCAGTACTTC. Its protein is CASSPSAGKETQYF. The entire variable domain, with the rest obtained from reference TRBV11-2 and TRBJ2-5, is as follows: EAGVAQSPRYKIIEKRQSVAFWCNPISGHATLYWYQQILGQGPKLLIQFQNNGVVDDSQLPKDRFSAERLKGVDSTLKIQPAKLEDSAVYLCASSPSAGKETQYFGPGTRLLVL.

This clonotype showed up just a few times. CDR3 in amino acids: CASSLAVGLSYNEQFF. The DNA of the CDR3 is TGTGCCAGCAGCTTGGCTGTGGGGCTCTCCTACAATGAGCAGTTCTTC. The chain carries TRBV5-5 and TRBJ2-1; D may be TRBD1 (5 bases). The CDR3 length is 16 residues. V lost 0 bases and J 0 bases, leaving 10 bases between the germline ends. Germline assignment: CDR1 SGHKS and CDR2 YYEKEE (reference sequence).

This clonotype was observed a few times. The chain joins TRBV7-8 to TRBJ1-2; D is ambiguous. The CDR3 extends over 12 amino acids. V was clipped by 4 bases and J by 1 base, with 4 bases between them. The germline V gene has CDR1 SGHVS and CDR2 FQNEAQ. The CDR3 sequence: CASSWDNYGYTF. The CDR3, as DNA: TGTGCCAGCAGCTGGGATAACTATGGCTACACCTTC.

Turning to this clonotype: The junction departs from germline at one end; a sequencing error may be responsible. The CDR3 sequence is CASSPGGQSNQPQNF. The CDR3 DNA reads TGCGCCAGCAGCCCTGGAGGACAGAGCAATCAGCCCCAGAATTTT. V gene TRBV4-1 combines with J gene TRBJ1-5; tentative D call: TRBD1 (6 bases). CDR1 is MGHRA, CDR2 YSYEKL, per germline. The CDR3 has 15 amino acids.

This clonotype appeared many times. This sequence joins TRBV4-1 and TRBJ2-1; perhaps TRBD1 as D (5 bases). Germline V CDR1 and CDR2: MGHRA, YSYEKL. V lost 0 bases to trimming and J lost 9 bases, with 15 bases between them. CDR3 length equals 15 residues. In DNA form, the CDR3 reads TGCGCCAGCAGCCAAGATCAGGGATTATGGTCTGAGCAGTTCTTC. This codes for CASSQDQGLWSEQFF.

This rearrangement joins TRBV5-1 to TRBJ2-6; D unclear. The ends were cut back, 3 bases at V and 2 bases at J, with 18 bases in the middle. Germline values: CDR1 SGHRS, CDR2 YFSETQ. This CDR3 is 18 amino acids long. The CDR3 bases are TGCGCCAGCAGCTGGATGAATAGTATGGGCCCTGGGGCCAACGTCCTGACTTTC. Translation: CASSWMNSMGPGANVLTF.

V and J are TRBV4-1 and TRBJ1-2; D is unresolved. The V and J ends lost 0 bases and 0 bases respectively, with 11 bases between them. The CDR3 spans 16 residues. Germline values: CDR1 MGHRA, CDR2 YSYEKL. The CDR3 DNA is TGCGCCAGCAGCCAAGAGGACGGGCGAGCTAACTATGGCTACACCTTC. It is translated as CASSQEDGRANYGYTF.

J is TRBJ2-7 and V is TRBV7-2, with D unresolved. The CDR3 is 14 residues long. V lost 1 base and J 9 bases, leaving 16 bases between the germline ends. The germline gives CDR1 SGHTA, CDR2 FQGNSA. The CDR3 DNA sequence: TGTGCCAGCAGCTTAGGGCACAGTCCCTCTGTGCAGTACGTC. Translating gives CASSLGHSPSVQYV.

This clonotype was recorded at least ten times. The genes are TRBV28 and TRBJ2-7, with D possibly being TRBD2 (5 bases). There are 14 residues in the CDR3. Germline V gives CDR1 MDHEN, CDR2 SYDVKM. V lost 2 bases and J lost 2, with 10 bases in between. CDR3 coding DNA: TGTGCCAGCAGTTTAGCGGGTGGGACCTACGAGCAGTACGTC. It specifies CASSLAGGTYEQYV.

This clonotype was seen a handful of times. The rearrangement joins TRBV7-3 to TRBJ2-5; D unclear. The CDR3 covers 13 residues. Trimming removed 1 base from V and 4 bases from J, with 7 bases in between. The V gene's germline CDR1 is SGHTA and CDR2 FQGTGA. The DNA of the CDR3 is TGTGCCAGCAGCTTAAACTGGGGAGAGACCCAGTACTTC. It is translated as CASSLNWGETQYF.

The rearrangement uses TRBV6-2 or TRBV6-3 and TRBJ1-2; 8 nucleotides align to TRBD1. With V trimmed by 7 bases and J by 1 base, 2 bases remained unmatched. The germline V gene has CDR1 MNHEY and CDR2 SVGEGT. The CDR3 length is 13 residues. CDR3 DNA: TGTGCCAGCACGGACAGGGATAACTATGGCTACACCTTC. This codes for CASTDRDNYGYTF.

CDR3 DNA: TGTGCCAGCAGCCTAAACCGGGGAGCTTCGTATCCGGGGGACCAGACCCAGTACTTC. It translates to CASSLNRGASYPGDQTQYF. The rearrangement uses TRBV7-2 and TRBJ2-5, with a tentative D call TRBD2 (6 bases). V was pared by 5 bases and J by 6 bases, with 31 bases between. The length of the CDR3 is 19 residues. CDR1 and CDR2 (germline): SGHTA, FQGNSA. Based on the CDR3 plus reference TRBV7-2 and TRBJ2-5, the full variable domain is GAGVSQSPSNKVTEKGKDVELRCDPISGHTALYWYRQSLGQGLEFLIYFQGNSAPDKSGLPSDRFSAERTGGSVSTLTIQRTQQEDSAVYLCASSLNRGASYPGDQTQYFGPGTRLLVL.

This clonotype was picked up many times. The chain has TRBV5-1 and TRBJ2-5; TRBD1 is a possible D gene (5 bases). V was pared by 4 bases and J by 5 bases, with 12 bases between. The germline gives CDR1 SGHRS, CDR2 YFSETQ. This CDR3 comprises 13 residues. DNA of the CDR3: TGCGCCAGCAGCATCAGTCCAGGGGAGACCCAGTACTTC. It encodes CASSISPGETQYF.

This clonotype was seen only a few times. The chain uses TRBV5-5 and TRBJ1-1; no reliable D call. The germline gives CDR1 SGHKS, CDR2 YYEKEE (reference sequence). The CDR3 has 15 amino acids. The V gene lost 3 bases and the J gene lost 0 bases, with 12 bases spanning the gap. The CDR3 DNA reads as TGTGCCAGCAGCTCGTTACAGATTATGAACACTGAAGCTTTCTTT. This codes for CASSSLQIMNTEAFF.